Presented here are 17 T cell receptor beta chains from one specimen sequenced in a study of shared clonotypes between healthy human individuals (dated by TCRdb to about 2020). Preparation of the library involved the immunoSEQ multiplex PCR assay. TCRdb re-hosts the immuneACCESS table, in-frame sequences only. Its copies lack some clones; in the studies checked, an unresolved V gene accounts for under half of them, and the cause for the rest is not known. The sample records about 2 million clones, around 96% of which are singletons. The ten largest make up 1% to 1.5% of the sample. CD8 naive samples were CD45RO-negative cells positively selected for CCR7, giving a CD45RA+CCR7+ population that excluded TemRA cells. What was sequenced was naive CD8+ T cells sorted from blood. The cell subset or site label corresponds to: CD45RA+CCR7+. The origin of the receptors is a man younger than 30 in good health.

This clone has only one observation. The chain links TRBV19 to TRBJ1-5; 8 bases line up with TRBD1. Trimming cost V 5 bases and J 6 bases; bases outside gene matches: 6. Looked up from germline, CDR1 is LNHDA and CDR2 is SQIVND (reference sequence). The CDR3 length is 14 residues. The CDR3 region is CASSSGGEAQPQHF. CDR3 nucleotide sequence: TGTGCCAGTAGTTCAGGGGGCGAGGCTCAGCCCCAGCATTTT.

The chain combines TRBV19 with TRBJ2-7, with D unclear. Germline values: CDR1 LNHDA, CDR2 SQIVND (reference sequence). This CDR3 contains 14 residues. V was clipped by 3 bases and J by 0 bases, with 9 bases between them. Here the CDR3 reads CASSMSPSSYEQYF. CDR3 DNA: TGTGCCAGTAGTATGTCTCCGAGCTCCTACGAGCAGTACTTC. The whole variable domain, filled in from reference TRBV19 and TRBJ2-7, reads DGGITQSPKYLFRKEGQNVTLSCEQNLNHDAMYWYRQDPGQGLRLIYYSQIVNDFQKGDIAEGYSVSREKKESFPLTVTSAQKNPTAFYLCASSMSPSSYEQYFGPGTRLTVT.

The chain links TRBV28 to TRBJ2-7; D is tentatively TRBD1 or TRBD2 (5 bases each). The V end was cut by 8 bases, the J end by 5 bases, with 16 bases between. The CDR3 is 13 residues long. In germline, CDR1 is MDHEN, CDR2 SYDVKM. CDR3 region: CASRWGKGNEQYF. In DNA form, the CDR3 reads TGTGCCAGCCGGTGGGGGAAAGGGAACGAGCAGTACTTC.

The chain couples TRBV10-3 to TRBJ2-1, with D possibly matching TRBD2 (7 bases). Germline CDR1 is ENHRY and CDR2 is SYGVKD. The CDR3 is 15 residues long. V was cut by 7 bases and J by 7 bases, with 20 bases left in between. CDR3 DNA sequence: TGTGCCATCAACCAGGAACAGGGAGGGTTAAATGAGCAGTTCTTC. It specifies CAINQEQGGLNEQFF.

The gene calls are TRBV5-4 and TRBJ2-3; 7 bases line up with TRBD2. With V trimmed by 3 bases and J by 1 base, 5 bases remained unmatched. Germline CDR1 reads SGHNT; CDR2 reads YYREEE (reference sequence). CDR3 length equals 15 residues. The CDR3 spells CASSYRGDRTDTQYF. DNA of the CDR3: TGTGCCAGCAGCTACCGGGGGGACCGCACAGATACGCAGTATTTT. The full variable domain, its missing parts supplied by reference TRBV5-4 and TRBJ2-3, is ETGVTQSPTHLIKTRGQQVTLRCSSQSGHNTVSWYQQALGQGPQFIFQYYREEENGRGNFPPRFSGLQFPNYSSELNVNALELDDSALYLCASSYRGDRTDTQYFGPGTRLTVL.

This clone turned up a few times. The same CDR3 also results from other DNA sequences found in this sample. The chain combines TRBV29-1 with TRBJ1-1, with a weak D call TRBD1 (6 bases). Between the trimmed V and J ends, which lost 3 bases and 5 bases, there was a span of 7 bases. CDR3 size: 11 residues. Germline loops: CDR1 SQVTM, CDR2 ANQGSEA. The CDR3 here is CSVDQGTEAFF. The CDR3 DNA reads TGCAGCGTTGATCAGGGGACTGAAGCTTTCTTT.

The chain links TRBV7-9 to TRBJ2-3, with no clear D. With 2 bases removed from V and 1 base from J, the gap between germline ends came to 10 bases. The CDR3 is 15 amino acids. CDR1 and CDR2 from the germline V gene are SEHNR and FQNEAQ (reference sequence). CDR3 protein: CASSLSEIGTDTQYF. DNA for the CDR3: TGTGCCAGCAGCTTATCGGAGATCGGCACAGATACGCAGTATTTT.

This clone was recorded only once. The CDR3 DNA reads as TGTGCCAGCAGTTACTCGAGTGAACTTCTGTACTTC. It yields the protein CASSYSSELLYF. V is TRBV6-5 and J is TRBJ2-5; D not certain. The germline V gene has CDR1 MNHEY and CDR2 SVGAGI. V lost 0 bases and J 13 bases, leaving 12 bases between the germline ends. The CDR3 length is 12 residues.

The chain carries TRBV30 and TRBJ1-5; 8 positions agree with TRBD1. J lost 5 bases, V lost 5 bases, and 8 bases had no gene match. CDR3 length equals 14 residues. Germline assignment: CDR1 GTSNPN and CDR2 SVGIG (reference sequence). The CDR3 loop reads CAWDEGQVDQPQHF. The CDR3, as DNA: TGTGCCTGGGACGAGGGACAGGTTGATCAGCCCCAGCATTTT.

The V call is TRBV11-1, the J call TRBJ2-7; D uncertain. The V and J ends lost 3 bases and 0 bases respectively, with 6 bases between them. Germline CDR1 and CDR2: SGHAT and FQDESV (reference sequence). This CDR3 has 13 residues. The CDR3 coding sequence is TGTGCCAGCAGCTTGTACGGCTCCTACGAGCAGTACTTC. Translating gives CASSLYGSYEQYF.

This chain joins TRBV5-1 and TRBJ2-5, with 10 nucleotides matching TRBD1. Germline CDR1 reads SGHRS; CDR2 reads YFSETQ. The V gene end was trimmed by 5 bases and the J gene end by 2 bases; junction bases not matched to a gene: 6. The CDR3 covers 15 residues. This chain's CDR3 is CASRSRQGAQETQYF. The CDR3, as DNA: TGCGCCAGCAGAAGCCGACAGGGGGCTCAAGAGACCCAGTACTTC.

This chain links TRBV5-1 with TRBJ2-3; 11 bases align to TRBD2. Looked up from germline, CDR1 is SGHRS and CDR2 is YFSETQ. This CDR3 has 17 residues. J gave up 2 bases and V 4 bases, and 9 bases lay outside the gene matches. CDR3 DNA: TGCGCCAGCAGCCGAAAAACTAGCGGGGGCGTCACAGATACGCAGTATTTT. Translating gives CASSRKTSGGVTDTQYF. Full variable domain (outside the CDR3, taken from reference TRBV5-1 and TRBJ2-3): KAGVTQTPRYLIKTRGQQVTLSCSPISGHRSVSWYQQTPGQGLQFLFEYFSETQRNKGNFPGRFSGRQFSNSRSEMNVSTLELGDSALYLCASSRKTSGGVTDTQYFGPGTRLTVL.

J is TRBJ2-3 and V is TRBV2; TRBD2 aligns across 12 bases. The ends lost 6 bases at V and 4 bases at J; junction bases unmatched: 5. This CDR3 spans 15 amino acids. The germline V gene has CDR1 SNHLY and CDR2 FYNNEI. In DNA, the CDR3 is TGTGCCAGCAGGTGGACTAGCGGGGCCCCAGATACGCAGTATTTT. Translated: CASRWTSGAPDTQYF.

This chain uses TRBV11-2 with TRBJ2-5; 7 bases are a match to TRBD1. The J call may be incorrect, as the DNA end agrees better with TRBJ2-7. Per the germline V gene, CDR1 is SGHAT and CDR2 is FQNNGV. The CDR3 spans 15 residues. CDR3 region: CASSLDWDSSYEQYF. CDR3 nucleotide sequence: TGTGCCAGCAGCTTAGATTGGGACAGTTCCTACGAGCAGTACTTC.

The CDR3, as DNA: TGTGCCAGCAGCTCCGGAGGGGGATCTAATGAAAAACTGTTTTTT. Its protein product is CASSSGGGSNEKLFF. The chain carries TRBV5-6 and TRBJ1-4; possibly TRBD1 for D (6 bases). V dropped 3 bases and J dropped 3 bases, with 12 bases sitting between them. The CDR3 is 15 amino acids. Germline V gene lookup returns CDR1 SGHDT and CDR2 YYEEEE.

The chain employs TRBV6-5 and TRBJ2-3; TRBD1 aligns across 9 bases. V trimming: 6 bases; J trimming: 2 bases; junction bases outside the gene matches: 6. The CDR3 length is 15 residues. From germline, CDR1 is MNHEY and CDR2 SVGAGI. The CDR3 sequence: CASSPTGGYTDTQYF. The CDR3, as DNA: TGTGCCAGCAGCCCGACAGGGGGATACACAGATACGCAGTATTTT.

The chain links TRBV7-3 to TRBJ2-1; 11 bases match TRBD1. V lost 1 base, J lost 3 bases, and 5 bases stayed unmatched. The length of the CDR3 is 17 residues. Germline CDR1 is SGHTA and CDR2 is FQGTGA. The CDR3, as DNA: TGTGCCAGCAGCTTAATAGGACAGGGGGCCATCTACAATGAGCAGTTCTTC. It encodes CASSLIGQGAIYNEQFF.